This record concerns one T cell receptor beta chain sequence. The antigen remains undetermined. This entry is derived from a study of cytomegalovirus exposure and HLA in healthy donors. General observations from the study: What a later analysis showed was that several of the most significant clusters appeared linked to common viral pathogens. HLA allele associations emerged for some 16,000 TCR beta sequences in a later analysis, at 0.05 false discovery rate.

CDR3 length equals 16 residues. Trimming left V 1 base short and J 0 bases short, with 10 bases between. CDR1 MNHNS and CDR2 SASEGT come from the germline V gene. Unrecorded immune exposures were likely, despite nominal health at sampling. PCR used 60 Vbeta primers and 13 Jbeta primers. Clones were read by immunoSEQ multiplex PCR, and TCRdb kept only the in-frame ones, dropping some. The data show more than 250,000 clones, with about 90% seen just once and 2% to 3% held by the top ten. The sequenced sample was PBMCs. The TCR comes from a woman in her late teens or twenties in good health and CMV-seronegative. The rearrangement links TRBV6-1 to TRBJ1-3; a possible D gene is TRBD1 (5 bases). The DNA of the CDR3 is TGTGCCAGCAGTGAAGGATTGACAGCCTCTGGAAACACCATATATTTT. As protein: CASSEGLTASGNTIYF.